These 22 T cell receptor beta chains originate from one sample sequenced in a study of cytomegalovirus exposure and HLA in healthy donors. This table comes from immunoSEQ multiplex PCR, and its TCRdb copy is limited to in-frame clones, with some not included. The data contain more than 55,000 clones, about 93% of them singletons. Sequencing used PBMCs. Every receptor here comes from a woman aged 18-35 years in good health and CMV-seronegative.

The table lists this clone with a count of one. The rearrangement uses TRBV28 and TRBJ1-1; D possibly corresponds to TRBD1 (5 bases). Trimming removed 3 bases at V and 0 bases at J, with 20 bases between. CDR1 and CDR2 (germline): MDHEN, SYDVKM. This CDR3 comprises 18 residues. The CDR3 here is CASSFAGFWGGMNTEAFF. CDR3 DNA sequence: TGTGCCAGCAGTTTCGCCGGGTTCTGGGGGGGAATGAACACTGAAGCTTTCTTT.

This chain links TRBV5-1 with TRBJ1-4; weak D call: TRBD1 (5 bases). Germline loops: CDR1 SGHRS, CDR2 YFSETQ. This CDR3 spans 16 amino acids. Deletions cut 0 bases from V and 6 bases from J, with 15 bases between. As DNA, the CDR3 is TGCGCCAGCAGCTTGGGATATGGGACTCCGGATGAAAAACTGTTTTTT. Protein: CASSLGYGTPDEKLFF.

This chain joins TRBV6-1 and TRBJ1-2; the D is unclear. The CDR3 loop spans 11 amino acids. The V and J ends lost 5 bases and 8 bases respectively, with 9 bases between them. Germline CDR1 reads MNHNS; CDR2 reads SASEGT. The chain's CDR3 is CASSRQFGYTF. CDR3 nucleotides: TGTGCCAGCAGTCGACAATTCGGCTACACCTTC.

V and J are TRBV2 and TRBJ1-2; D is undetermined. V lost 4 bases and J 5 bases, leaving 8 bases between the germline ends. The CDR3 spans 12 residues. The V gene's germline CDR1 is SNHLY and CDR2 FYNNEI. As DNA, the CDR3 is TGTGCCAGCAGTGCAGTGACTTATGGCTACACCTTC. This encodes CASSAVTYGYTF.

The chain combines TRBV11-2 with TRBJ2-1; D uncertain. Germline CDR1 SGHAT, CDR2 FQNNGV. V gave up 5 bases and J gave up 10 bases, with 9 bases separating them. The CDR3 runs 11 residues. CDR3 protein: CASSPRLEQFF. The CDR3 DNA reads as TGTGCCAGCAGCCCCCGGTTAGAGCAGTTCTTC.

The V gene is TRBV6-5, the J gene TRBJ2-5; 7 bases align to TRBD2. After removal of 3 bases from V and 0 bases from J, the junction contained 7 bases not matched to a gene. Germline V gene sequence: CDR1 MNHEY, CDR2 SVGAGI. This CDR3 contains 16 residues. CDR3 amino acids: CASSYKSGGYQETQYF. In nucleotides, the CDR3 is TGTGCCAGCAGTTATAAGTCCGGGGGGTACCAAGAGACCCAGTACTTC.

The CDR3 reads CSARPSGEQYF. In DNA, the CDR3 is TGCAGTGCTAGGCCCTCGGGGGAGCAGTACTTC. V gene TRBV20-1 combines with J gene TRBJ2-7, with D possibly being TRBD2 (5 bases). V was shortened by 3 bases and J by 7 bases, with 10 bases between the two germline ends. CDR3 length: 11 residues. Per the germline V gene, CDR1 is DFQATT and CDR2 is SNEGSKA (reference sequence).

This sequence joins TRBV6-1 and TRBJ2-7; 8 nucleotides agree with TRBD1. Germline V lookup: CDR1 MNHNS, CDR2 SASEGT. The CDR3 consists of 14 residues. The V gene end was trimmed by 3 bases and the J gene end by 1 base; junction bases not matched to a gene: 2. CDR3 residues: CASSDRQGSYEQYF. The CDR3 region has the DNA TGTGCCAGCAGTGACCGACAGGGGTCCTACGAGCAGTACTTC.

V usage is TRBV5-6 and J usage is TRBJ1-3; the match to TRBD1 covers 9 bases. This CDR3 has 16 residues. Per germline, CDR1 SGHDT and CDR2 YYEEEE. The J segment lost 10 bases and the V segment lost 0 bases, leaving 11 bases of the junction unmatched. In DNA, the CDR3 is TGTGCCAGCAGCTTGGCCACACAGGGGGCGCGAAGGACCATATATTTT. Translation gives CASSLATQGARRTIYF.

The chain is built from TRBV28 and TRBJ2-7; D might be TRBD2 (5 bases). In germline, CDR1 is MDHEN, CDR2 SYDVKM. CDR3 length: 13 residues. V was shortened by 6 bases and J by 6 bases, with 15 bases between the two germline ends. The CDR3 DNA follows: TGTGCCAGCAGCCTTGGTGGAGGCTTCGAGCAGTACTTC. Translating it yields CASSLGGGFEQYF.

The V call is TRBV4-1, the J call TRBJ2-7; 13 bases are shared with TRBD2. V lost 0 bases to trimming and J lost 0 bases; unmatched junction nucleotides: 8. Germline-derived CDR1 and CDR2 are MGHRA and YSYEKL. The CDR3 sequence is 19 residues long. CDR3 loop: CASSQETTSGGLPSYEQYF. The CDR3 nucleotides read TGCGCCAGCAGCCAAGAAACGACTAGCGGGGGGTTACCCTCCTACGAGCAGTACTTC.

V is TRBV5-6 and J is TRBJ2-1; 10 bases map to TRBD1. The CDR3 contains 15 residues. From germline, CDR1 is SGHDT and CDR2 YYEEEE. V lost 2 bases, J lost 3 bases, and 2 bases stayed unmatched. The chain's CDR3 is CASSLDRGLYNEQFF. The CDR3 DNA reads TGTGCCAGCAGCTTAGACAGGGGGCTCTACAATGAGCAGTTCTTC.

The chain uses TRBV27 and TRBJ1-6; 11 positions match TRBD1. Germline CDR1 and CDR2: MNHEY and SMNVEV (reference sequence). The CDR3 has 17 residues. The V gene end was trimmed by 3 bases and the J gene end by 11 bases; junction bases not matched to a gene: 12. CDR3 bases: TGTGCCAGCAGTTTGGGCCCTGGGACAGGGGGTTTAACACCCCTCCACTTT. As protein: CASSLGPGTGGLTPLHF.

The chain carries TRBV15 and TRBJ1-5, with 7 bases lining up with TRBD1. With V trimmed by 6 bases and J by 4 bases, 12 bases remained unmatched. The CDR3 extends over 16 amino acids. Germline lookup yields CDR1 LNHNV and CDR2 YYDKDF (reference sequence). The CDR3 nucleotides are TGTGCCACCAGAAAGACCCGGGACAGCCAGAATCAGCCCCAGCATTTT. It yields the protein CATRKTRDSQNQPQHF.

The rearrangement uses TRBV6-1 and TRBJ1-1; D remains unclear. CDR1 is MNHNS and CDR2 is SASEGT in the germline V gene. The CDR3 is 15 residues long. V was pared by 0 bases and J by 0 bases, with 8 bases between. CDR3 protein: CASSEAPRVNTEAFF. Here the CDR3 DNA reads TGTGCCAGCAGTGAAGCGCCCCGGGTGAACACTGAAGCTTTCTTT.

The CDR3 nucleotides read TGTGCCAGCAGCCCCCTTAGCAATGAGCAGTTCTTC. Amino acids: CASSPLSNEQFF. The chain employs TRBV7-2 and TRBJ2-1, with unresolved D. The CDR3 extends over 12 amino acids. Trimming took off 5 bases at V and 6 bases at J, with 8 bases between the two ends. Germline V gene lookup returns CDR1 SGHTA and CDR2 FQGNSA.

The rearrangement joins TRBV27 to TRBJ1-6; D may be TRBD1 (5 bases). V shed 3 bases and J shed 7 bases, with 10 bases lying between them. The germline CDR1 and CDR2 sequences are MNHEY and SMNVEV (reference sequence). The CDR3 runs 14 residues. DNA of the CDR3: TGTGCCAGCAGTTTGGTGGGGGGGAATTCACCCCTCCACTTT. Its translation is CASSLVGGNSPLHF.

The chain is built from TRBV7-2 and TRBJ1-2; 10 nucleotides agree with TRBD1. CDR3 length: 16 residues. Germline trimming cut 5 bases from V and 8 bases from J; bases unmatched to any gene: 14. Germline CDR1 reads SGHTA; CDR2 reads FQGNSA. CDR3 sequence (DNA): TGTGCCAGCAGCCATCCTCCGGGACAGGGGATTTGGGGCTACACCTTC. Amino acid sequence: CASSHPPGQGIWGYTF.

This clone was seen just once. This chain connects TRBV11-1 to TRBJ2-2; D is perhaps TRBD1 (5 bases). This CDR3 region has 16 residues. Germline-derived CDR1 and CDR2 are SGHAT and FQDESV (reference sequence). Trimming left V 1 base short and J 1 base short, with 10 bases between. This CDR3 is CASSLVGRENTGELFF. The CDR3 bases are TGTGCCAGCAGCTTAGTCGGCAGGGAGAACACCGGGGAGCTGTTTTTT.

This chain connects TRBV2 to TRBJ2-1; TRBD1 agrees at 8 bases. The CDR3 is made up of 20 amino acids. From germline, CDR1 is SNHLY and CDR2 FYNNEI. J gave up 11 bases and V 6 bases, and 30 bases lay outside the gene matches. CDR3 nucleotides: TGTGCCAGCAGCGACACCCTCCGGACAGGGCCGCTTTTACGCGGGCTCAAGCAGTTCTTC. Amino acids: CASSDTLRTGPLLRGLKQFF.

This chain connects TRBV15 to TRBJ2-7; 8 positions agree with TRBD1. CDR3 length: 14 residues. CDR1 LNHNV and CDR2 YYDKDF come from the germline V gene (reference sequence). J was trimmed by 3 bases and V by 3 bases; bases with no gene match: 4. CDR3 amino acids: CATSSDRGNYEQYF. The CDR3 DNA is TGTGCCACCAGCAGCGACAGGGGAAACTACGAGCAGTACTTC.

This chain links TRBV6-6 with TRBJ1-5; perhaps TRBD1 as D (5 bases). The germline gives CDR1 MNHNY, CDR2 SVGAGI (reference sequence). V was shortened by 2 bases and J by 1 base, with 12 bases between the two germline ends. This CDR3 contains 16 residues. CDR3 nucleotide sequence: TGTGCCAGCAGTTACGGGCCAGGGAAAAGCAATCAGCCCCAGCATTTT. It codes for CASSYGPGKSNQPQHF.